One and the same sample provided the 28 T cell receptor beta chains below, sequenced in a study of cytomegalovirus exposure and HLA in healthy donors. The study ran its PCR with 60 Vbeta and 13 Jbeta primers. TCRdb keeps only in-frame clones here, not all; method: immunoSEQ multiplex PCR. The sample includes roughly 61,000 clones, 80% to 90% of them seen just once. The sample consisted of PBMCs. The receptors were sampled from a man between 25 and 39 years old in good health and CMV-seropositive.

The V and J genes are TRBV4-2 and TRBJ2-1; TRBD2 agrees at 14 bases. Germline values: CDR1 LGHNA, CDR2 YNFKEQ. This CDR3 comprises 18 residues. V gave up 2 bases and J gave up 5 bases; unmatched junction bases: 8. CDR3 protein: CASSQYGTSGSRDNEQFF. In DNA form, the CDR3 reads TGTGCCAGCAGCCAATATGGGACTAGCGGGAGCCGCGACAATGAGCAGTTCTTC.

The count of this clone is one. At one end the junction does not follow the germline gene, possibly because of a read error. V and J are TRBV27 and TRBJ1-2; D is unclear. The CDR3 loop spans 16 amino acids. Germline lookup yields CDR1 MNHEY and CDR2 SMNVEV (reference sequence). In nucleotides, the CDR3 is TGTGCCAGCAGTTTTTATTTTGGCAGTGTTAACTATGGCTACATCTTC. Translating it yields CASSFYFGSVNYGYIF.

The chain recombines TRBV6-1 with TRBJ2-5; D uncertain. Looked up from germline, CDR1 is MNHNS and CDR2 is SASEGT. The CDR3 consists of 13 residues. The V gene lost 3 bases and the J gene lost 1 base, with 6 bases spanning the gap. Written as DNA, the CDR3 is TGTGCCAGCAGTGAGGGCCTCCAAGAGACCCAGTACTTC. This translates into CASSEGLQETQYF.

The CDR3: CASSLVESGANVLTF. CDR3 nucleotides: TGCGCCAGCAGCTTGGTAGAATCTGGGGCCAACGTCCTGACTTTC. This chain connects TRBV5-1 to TRBJ2-6; D ambiguous. The length of the CDR3 is 15 residues. Germline assignment: CDR1 SGHRS and CDR2 YFSETQ. V was pared by 0 bases and J by 1 base, with 5 bases between.

This chain joins TRBV21-1 and TRBJ1-5; the table names TRBD1, a call not compared with the DNA. TRBV21-1 is recorded as a pseudogene. The CDR3 loop spans 16 amino acids. The CDR3 sequence: CASSSEQGYSNQPQHF. In DNA form, the CDR3 reads TGTGCCAGCAGCTCTGAACAGGGTTATAGCAATCAGCCCCAGCATTTT.

J is TRBJ2-1 and V is TRBV19; 7 nucleotides line up with TRBD2. CDR3 length: 14 amino acids. V gave up 5 bases and J gave up 6 bases; unmatched junction bases: 7. Germline values: CDR1 LNHDA, CDR2 SQIVND (reference sequence). The CDR3 protein is CASSPRLAVNEQFF. DNA of the CDR3: TGTGCCAGTAGTCCGCGCCTAGCGGTCAATGAGCAGTTCTTC.

This CDR3 is CASSINRGETQYF. The CDR3, as DNA: TGTGCCAGTAGTATAAACAGGGGAGAGACCCAGTACTTC. The rearrangement uses TRBV19 and TRBJ2-5; 7 nucleotides align to TRBD1. Looked up from germline, CDR1 is LNHDA and CDR2 is SQIVND (reference sequence). This CDR3 has 13 amino acids. After removal of 2 bases from V and 4 bases from J, the junction contained 1 base not matched to a gene.

The CDR3, as DNA: TGTGCCAGCAGTTTACGACAGCAGCCCCAGCATTTT. As protein: CASSLRQQPQHF. This chain uses TRBV28 with TRBJ1-5, with a weak D call TRBD1 (5 bases). The CDR3 extends over 12 amino acids. Germline V gives CDR1 MDHEN, CDR2 SYDVKM. V dropped 2 bases and J dropped 7 bases, with 6 bases sitting between them.

V gene TRBV2 combines with J gene TRBJ2-5; weak D call: TRBD1 (5 bases). Trimming cost V 7 bases and J 5 bases, with 23 bases left between them. The CDR3 runs to 16 residues. Germline assignment: CDR1 SNHLY and CDR2 FYNNEI. The CDR3 region is CASKNQSGIAGETQYF. DNA for the CDR3: TGTGCCAGCAAAAATCAATCAGGGATAGCTGGGGAGACCCAGTACTTC.

V gene TRBV18 combines with J gene TRBJ2-1; possibly TRBD1 for D (5 bases). CDR1 and CDR2 from the germline V gene are KGHSH and LQKENI. V lost 7 bases and J lost 5, with 12 bases in between. The CDR3 is made up of 13 amino acids. The CDR3 is CASCQGAHNEQFF. The CDR3 bases are TGTGCCAGCTGCCAGGGCGCGCACAATGAGCAGTTCTTC. The full variable domain, in which reference TRBV18 and TRBJ2-1 provide the parts outside the CDR3, is NAGVMQNPRHLVRRRGQEARLRCSPMKGHSHVYWYRQLPEEGLKFMVYLQKENIIDESGMPKERFSAEFPKEGPSILRIQQVVRGDSAAYFCASCQGAHNEQFFGPGTRLTVL.

The CDR3, as DNA: TGTGCCAGCAGTTCCTCGGACAGATACGAGCAGTACTTC. Its protein is CASSSSDRYEQYF. V and J are TRBV27 and TRBJ2-7, with D possibly being TRBD1 (6 bases). Germline CDR1 MNHEY, CDR2 SMNVEV (reference sequence). The CDR3 covers 13 residues. The V gene lost 4 bases and the J gene lost 4 bases, with 11 bases spanning the gap.

The chain couples TRBV2 to TRBJ2-5; 11 positions agree with TRBD2. Per germline, CDR1 SNHLY and CDR2 FYNNEI. V lost 4 bases to trimming and J lost 1 base; unmatched junction nucleotides: 5. The CDR3 consists of 16 residues. The CDR3 loop is CASSALAGDLQETQYF. The CDR3, as DNA: TGTGCCAGCAGTGCACTAGCGGGAGACCTCCAAGAGACCCAGTACTTC.

The chain recombines TRBV28 with TRBJ2-1; 8 nucleotides line up with TRBD2. CDR1 MDHEN and CDR2 SYDVKM come from the germline V gene. This CDR3 is built from 17 residues. V shed 5 bases and J 12 bases; nucleotides not matched to a gene: 21. The CDR3: CASSPLGAGGKLSLQFF. CDR3 DNA: TGTGCCAGCAGTCCCCTGGGGGCGGGAGGCAAACTGTCCCTGCAGTTCTTC.

The V and J genes are TRBV5-4 and TRBJ1-5; D remains unclear. V was cut by 0 bases and J by 3 bases, with 10 bases left in between. CDR1 is SGHNT, CDR2 YYREEE, per germline (reference sequence). The CDR3 extends over 15 amino acids. The DNA for the CDR3 is TGTGCCAGCAGCTTGGATCCGGGTTCCAATCAGCCCCAGCATTTT. Translated, it gives CASSLDPGSNQPQHF.

The chain has TRBV19 and TRBJ2-1, with a possible D match to TRBD1 (5 bases). CDR1 is LNHDA, CDR2 SQIVND, per germline (reference sequence). V was shortened by 3 bases and J by 0 bases, with 9 bases between the two germline ends. The CDR3 has 15 residues. This CDR3 is CASSISDSSYNEQFF. The CDR3 nucleotides are TGTGCCAGTAGTATTTCCGACAGCTCCTACAATGAGCAGTTCTTC.

V is TRBV7-2 and J is TRBJ2-7; 9 positions match TRBD1. CDR3 length equals 15 residues. Looked up from germline, CDR1 is SGHTA and CDR2 is FQGNSA. The ends lost 5 bases at V and 0 bases at J; junction bases unmatched: 5. The CDR3 DNA reads TGTGCCAGCAGCAGGGGGACAGGGAGCTCCTACGAGCAGTACTTC. Protein: CASSRGTGSSYEQYF.

The chain links TRBV7-2 to TRBJ2-7; no definite D call. The CDR3 has 12 amino acids. Trimming left V 1 base short and J 2 bases short, with 3 bases between. Germline CDR1 is SGHTA and CDR2 is FQGNSA. For the CDR3, the DNA is TGTGCCAGCAGCTTAGACACCTACGAGCAGTACTTC. Translating it yields CASSLDTYEQYF. The full variable domain, completed using reference TRBV7-2 and TRBJ2-7, is GAGVSQSPSNKVTEKGKDVELRCDPISGHTALYWYRQSLGQGLEFLIYFQGNSAPDKSGLPSDRFSAERTGGSVSTLTIQRTQQEDSAVYLCASSLDTYEQYFGPGTRLTVT.

The chain links TRBV5-1 to TRBJ2-7; perhaps TRBD1 as D (5 bases). This CDR3 contains 15 residues. Between the trimmed V and J ends, which lost 4 bases and 6 bases, there was a span of 20 bases. The germline V gene encodes CDR1 SGHRS and CDR2 YFSETQ. DNA for the CDR3: TGCGCCAGCAGCCCTCCTGGAGACAGTCCCTCCGAGCAGTACTTC. Its translation: CASSPPGDSPSEQYF. The full variable domain, in which reference TRBV5-1 and TRBJ2-7 provide the parts outside the CDR3, is KAGVTQTPRYLIKTRGQQVTLSCSPISGHRSVSWYQQTPGQGLQFLFEYFSETQRNKGNFPGRFSGRQFSNSRSEMNVSTLELGDSALYLCASSPPGDSPSEQYFGPGTRLTVT.

The gene calls are TRBV11-3 and TRBJ2-7; perhaps TRBD1 as D (5 bases). CDR3 length equals 14 residues. CDR1 SGHNT and CDR2 YENEEA come from the germline V gene. V lost 5 bases and J 3 bases, leaving 14 bases between the germline ends. The CDR3 nucleotides are TGTGCCAGCAGCCGTCGTGACAGAATCTACGAGCAGTACTTC. Protein product: CASSRRDRIYEQYF.

V gene TRBV5-6 combines with J gene TRBJ1-1, with TRBD1 as a possible D gene (5 bases). The germline V gene encodes CDR1 SGHDT and CDR2 YYEEEE. The CDR3 runs 15 residues. Trimming pared 3 bases from V and 3 bases from J, leaving 15 bases between. The CDR3 spells CASSSTQGGDTEAFF. The CDR3 coding sequence is TGTGCCAGCAGCTCGACTCAGGGAGGAGACACTGAAGCTTTCTTT.

This clone has just a few counts. This chain joins TRBV4-1 and TRBJ2-5; 9 positions match TRBD1. Germline V gene lookup returns CDR1 MGHRA and CDR2 YSYEKL. This CDR3 comprises 16 residues. V lost 4 bases and J lost 4; bases outside the gene matches: 10. The CDR3: CASSLATGGYAETQYF. DNA for the CDR3: TGCGCCAGCAGCCTTGCCACAGGGGGCTACGCAGAGACCCAGTACTTC.

In this sample, this clone turned up a few times. The chain employs TRBV28 and TRBJ2-7; 13 nucleotides match TRBD2. V dropped 9 bases and J dropped 3; count of bases not matched to a gene: 5. CDR3 length equals 14 residues. Germline loops: CDR1 MDHEN, CDR2 SYDVKM. CDR3 loop: CARTLAGGFYEQYF. In DNA, the CDR3 is TGTGCCAGAACACTAGCGGGAGGGTTCTACGAGCAGTACTTC.

This sequence joins TRBV15 and TRBJ1-3; D is unclear. The CDR3 covers 14 residues. Trimming removed 1 base at V and 0 bases at J, with 4 bases between. Germline V lookup: CDR1 LNHNV, CDR2 YYDKDF (reference sequence). CDR3 in DNA: TGTGCCACCAGCAGAGCGAGCTCTGGAAACACCATATATTTT. Translation: CATSRASSGNTIYF.

There are a few counts of this clone. This chain uses TRBV10-3 with TRBJ1-1, with D unresolved. V gave up 2 bases and J gave up 1 base, with 5 bases separating them. The V gene's germline CDR1 is ENHRY and CDR2 SYGVKD. This CDR3 comprises 13 residues. CDR3 in DNA: TGTGCCATCAGTGAGGGCCCGAACACTGAAGCTTTCTTT. Its protein is CAISEGPNTEAFF.

The chain uses TRBV2 and TRBJ1-5, with D maybe TRBD1 (5 bases). With 5 bases removed from V and 5 bases from J, the gap between germline ends came to 10 bases. CDR1 is SNHLY, CDR2 FYNNEI, per germline. CDR3 length: 13 amino acids. The CDR3 DNA sequence: TGTGCCAGCAGTACAGGCCGCGATCAGCCCCAGCATTTT. This translates into CASSTGRDQPQHF.

V and J are TRBV12-5 and TRBJ1-5, with D hard to call. There are 13 residues in the CDR3. CDR1 and CDR2 from the germline V gene are LGHNT and FRNRAP. V lost 5 bases and J 11 bases, leaving 16 bases between the germline ends. CDR3 nucleotide sequence: TGTGCTAGTGGTCCGGGCGGGCTCATGGCCCAGCATTTT. Residues: CASGPGGLMAQHF.

This clone was detected a few times. The V and J genes are TRBV6-6 and TRBJ1-4; D possibly corresponds to TRBD1 (5 bases). Germline assignment: CDR1 MNHNY and CDR2 SVGAGI (reference sequence). Trimming took off 4 bases at V and 6 bases at J, with 12 bases between the two ends. This CDR3 spans 14 amino acids. CDR3 region: CASSWGGVDEKLFF. As DNA, the CDR3 is TGTGCCAGCAGTTGGGGGGGTGTAGATGAAAAACTGTTTTTT.

The table lists this clone with a few counts. The chain links TRBV30 to TRBJ2-7; 11 bases fit TRBD2. The germline V gene has CDR1 GTSNPN and CDR2 SVGIG (reference sequence). CDR3 length: 14 amino acids. Trimming cost V 2 bases and J 7 bases; bases outside gene matches: 7. The CDR3, as DNA: TGTGCCTGGAGTTGGGGGACTAGCGGATCTGAGCAGTACTTC. Protein: CAWSWGTSGSEQYF. Full variable domain (remainder filled in from reference TRBV30 and TRBJ2-7): SQTIHQWPATLVQPVGSPLSLECTVEGTSNPNLYWYRQAAGRGLQLLFYSVGIGQISSEVPQNLSASRPQDRQFILSSKKLLLSDSGFYLCAWSWGTSGSEQYFGPGTRLTVT.